The present T cell receptor (beta chain) was sequenced within a study of blood T cells in healthy people across ages. Study background: With template switching, about one barcoded beta molecule was captured per two T cells.

Per sample, at least 6 micrograms of total RNA were extracted. Whole-study findings and limits: Donor CMV status was unknown, possibly confounding expanded clonotype changes. In older individuals, TCR beta diversity per million T cells was lower, falling roughly linearly with age.

Trimming took 2 bases from V and 0 from J, leaving 15 bases between them. From germline, CDR1 is DFQATT and CDR2 SNEGSKA (reference sequence). This CDR3 has 16 amino acids. PCR was performed a second time for about 6 to 12 cycles using a sample-barcoded 5' primer and a J-beta primer mix. From the 5' RACE reads, TCRdb called clonotypes with MiXCR, one entry per CDR3 protein. The sample yields 1 million or so distinct CDR3 sequences, more than 35% seen once. Notes on this clonotype: The antigen is not known.

This sequence joins TRBV20-1 and TRBJ2-3; perhaps D is TRBD1 or TRBD2 (5 bases each). Sequencing was performed on blood. The sequence was obtained from a woman aged 55-69 years in good health. The CDR3 protein is CSARPRPGPSTDTQYF. CDR3 sequence (DNA): TGCAGTGCTAGACCAAGGCCGGGACCGAGCACAGATACGCAGTATTTT.